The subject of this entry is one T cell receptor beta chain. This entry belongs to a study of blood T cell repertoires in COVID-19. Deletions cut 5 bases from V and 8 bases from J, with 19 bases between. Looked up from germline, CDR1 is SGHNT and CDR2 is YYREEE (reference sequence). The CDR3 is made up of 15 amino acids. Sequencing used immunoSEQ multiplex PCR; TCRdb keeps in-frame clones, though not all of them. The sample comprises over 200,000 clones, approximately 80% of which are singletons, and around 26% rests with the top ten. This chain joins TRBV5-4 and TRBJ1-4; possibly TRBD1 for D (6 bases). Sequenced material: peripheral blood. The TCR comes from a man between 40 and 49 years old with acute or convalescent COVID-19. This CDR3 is CASREVGAGPEKLFF. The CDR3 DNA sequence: TGTGCCAGCAGGGAGGTGGGGGCAGGTCCGGAAAAACTGTTTTTT. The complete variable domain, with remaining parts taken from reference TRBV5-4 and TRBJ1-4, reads ETGVTQSPTHLIKTRGQQVTLRCSSQSGHNTVSWYQQALGQGPQFIFQYYREEENGRGNFPPRFSGLQFPNYSSELNVNALELDDSALYLCASREVGAGPEKLFFGSGTQLSVL.